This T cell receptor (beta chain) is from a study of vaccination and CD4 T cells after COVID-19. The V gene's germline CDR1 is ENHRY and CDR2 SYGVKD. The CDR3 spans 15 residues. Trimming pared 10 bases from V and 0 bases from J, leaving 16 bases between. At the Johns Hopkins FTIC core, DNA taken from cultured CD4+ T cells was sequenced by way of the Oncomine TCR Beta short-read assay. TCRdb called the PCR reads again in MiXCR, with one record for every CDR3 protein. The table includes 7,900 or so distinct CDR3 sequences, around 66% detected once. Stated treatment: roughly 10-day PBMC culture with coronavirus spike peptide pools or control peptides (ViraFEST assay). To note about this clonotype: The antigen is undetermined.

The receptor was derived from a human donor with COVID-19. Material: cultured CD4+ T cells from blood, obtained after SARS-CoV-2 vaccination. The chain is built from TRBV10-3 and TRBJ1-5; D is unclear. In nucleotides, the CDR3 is TGTGCCACAGAGGGTTGGAGATATAGCAATCAGCCCCAGCATTTT. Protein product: CATEGWRYSNQPQHF.